The present T cell receptor (beta chain) was sequenced within a study of control samples from healthy donors and cancer patients. Looked up from germline, CDR1 is SGHNT and CDR2 is YYREEE (reference sequence). The V end was cut by 5 bases, the J end by 0 bases, with 9 bases between. The CDR3 consists of 15 residues. The repertoire was sequenced with immunoSEQ multiplex PCR; TCRdb's copy has only in-frame clones and lacks some. Seen here are more than 150,000 clones, approximately 92% observed once, and the top ten hold around 1.6%. The receptor's source is a man younger than 30 in good health. The chain uses TRBV5-4 and TRBJ1-6; possibly TRBD1 for D (5 bases). The specimen was blood. CDR3 nucleotides: TGTGCCAGCAGACCGGGGGGCTCCTATAATTCACCCCTCCACTTT. The encoded protein is CASRPGGSYNSPLHF. The whole variable domain, remainder taken from reference TRBV5-4 and TRBJ1-6, is ETGVTQSPTHLIKTRGQQVTLRCSSQSGHNTVSWYQQALGQGPQFIFQYYREEENGRGNFPPRFSGLQFPNYSSELNVNALELDDSALYLCASRPGGSYNSPLHFGNGTRLTVT.